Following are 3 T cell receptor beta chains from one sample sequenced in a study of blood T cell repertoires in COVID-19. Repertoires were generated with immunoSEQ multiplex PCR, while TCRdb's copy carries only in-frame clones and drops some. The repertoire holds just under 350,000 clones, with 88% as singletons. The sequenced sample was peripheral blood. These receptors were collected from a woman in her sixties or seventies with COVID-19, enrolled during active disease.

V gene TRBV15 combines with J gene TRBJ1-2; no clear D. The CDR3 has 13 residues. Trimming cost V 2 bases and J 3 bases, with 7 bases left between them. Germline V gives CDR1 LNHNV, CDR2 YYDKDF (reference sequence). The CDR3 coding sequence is TGTGCCACCAGCAGATTCGTCTACTATGGCTACACCTTC. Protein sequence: CATSRFVYYGYTF.

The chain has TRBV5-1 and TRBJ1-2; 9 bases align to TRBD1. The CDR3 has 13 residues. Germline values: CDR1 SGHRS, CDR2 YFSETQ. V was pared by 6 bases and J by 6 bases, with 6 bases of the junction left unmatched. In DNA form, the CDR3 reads TGCGCCAGCATCCGGGACAGGGTTAATGGCTACACCTTC. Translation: CASIRDRVNGYTF.

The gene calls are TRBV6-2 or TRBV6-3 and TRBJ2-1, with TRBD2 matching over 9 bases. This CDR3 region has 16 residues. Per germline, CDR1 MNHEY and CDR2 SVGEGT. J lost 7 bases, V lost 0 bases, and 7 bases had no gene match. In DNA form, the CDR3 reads TGTGCCAGCAGTTACTCGATGGCGGGGGGGCAAAATGAGCAGTTCTTC. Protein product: CASSYSMAGGQNEQFF.